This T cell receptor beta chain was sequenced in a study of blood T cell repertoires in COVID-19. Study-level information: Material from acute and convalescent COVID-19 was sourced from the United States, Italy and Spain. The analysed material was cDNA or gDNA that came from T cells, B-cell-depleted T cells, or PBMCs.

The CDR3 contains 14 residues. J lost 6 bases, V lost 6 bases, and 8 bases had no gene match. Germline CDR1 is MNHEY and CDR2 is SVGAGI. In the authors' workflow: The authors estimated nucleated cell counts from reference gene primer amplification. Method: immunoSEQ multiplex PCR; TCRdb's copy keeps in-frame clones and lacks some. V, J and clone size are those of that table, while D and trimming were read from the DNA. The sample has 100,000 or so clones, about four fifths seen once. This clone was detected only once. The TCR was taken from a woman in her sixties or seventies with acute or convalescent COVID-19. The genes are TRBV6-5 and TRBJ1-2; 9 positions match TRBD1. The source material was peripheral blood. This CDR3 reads CASRGQGLHDGYTF. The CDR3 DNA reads TGTGCCAGCAGAGGACAGGGGCTTCACGATGGCTACACCTTC.